These 16 T cell receptor beta chains originate from one sample sequenced in a study of T cell clonotyping in hematopoietic cell transplantation. Libraries were prepared by immunoSEQ multiplex PCR; TCRdb keeps only in-frame clonotypes and omits some of them. This sample has some 10,000 clones, with 93% found just once. This material consisted of PBMCs, taken 100 days after allogeneic stem cell transplant. These receptors all come from a male patient in his forties or fifties who had an allogeneic stem cell transplant from a related donor, so T cells may come from the graft donor. Some clones in this sample may be carry-over from other donors' samples.

This chain uses TRBV7-9 with TRBJ1-5; no reliable D call. Germline assignment: CDR1 SEHNR and CDR2 FQNEAQ (reference sequence). There are 18 residues in the CDR3. V was clipped by 2 bases and J by 4 bases, with 21 bases between them. CDR3 protein: CASSLHIEVGPTNQPQHF. CDR3 sequence (DNA): TGTGCCAGCAGCTTACACATAGAAGTCGGACCGACTAATCAGCCCCAGCATTTT.

This clone rates as large. The chain has TRBV6-5 and TRBJ1-5; D possibly corresponds to TRBD1 (5 bases). Trimming took off 8 bases at V and 2 bases at J, with 7 bases between the two ends. Germline lookup yields CDR1 MNHEY and CDR2 SVGAGI. The CDR3 extends over 12 amino acids. The CDR3 coding sequence is TGTGCCAGCGGGGGGGGCAATCAGCCCCAGCATTTT. Its protein is CASGGGNQPQHF.

The gene calls are TRBV7-9 and TRBJ2-1; D possibly uses TRBD1 or TRBD2 (5 bases each). The length of the CDR3 is 18 residues. The germline V and J ends were trimmed by 5 bases and 4 bases, with 24 bases remaining between them. CDR1 and CDR2 from the germline V gene are SEHNR and FQNEAQ (reference sequence). The chain's CDR3 is CASSPSARTSRVYNEQFF. The CDR3 DNA is TGTGCCAGCAGCCCTTCCGCGAGGACATCGAGGGTTTACAATGAGCAGTTCTTC.

The genes are TRBV10-3 and TRBJ2-1; TRBD1 matches at 7 bases. Germline CDR1 ENHRY, CDR2 SYGVKD. This CDR3 region has 16 residues. After removal of 2 bases from V and 9 bases from J, the junction contained 13 bases not matched to a gene. The CDR3 here is CAISERNRGSVGEQFF. The CDR3 nucleotides read TGTGCCATCAGTGAGCGGAACAGGGGAAGTGTCGGTGAGCAGTTCTTC.

This chain uses TRBV7-9 with TRBJ2-7; 7 bases align to TRBD1. Trimming took 1 base from V and 2 from J; bases not matched to a gene: 5. The length of the CDR3 is 15 residues. CDR1 and CDR2 (germline): SEHNR, FQNEAQ (reference sequence). The CDR3, as DNA: TGTGCCAGCAGCTTAGGAGGGGGCGGTACCTACGAGCAGTACTTC. Amino acids: CASSLGGGGTYEQYF.

This clone was seen a single time. The rearrangement links TRBV5-5 to TRBJ1-1; D not certain. Trimming removed 0 bases from V and 8 bases from J, with 11 bases in between. The CDR3 consists of 13 residues. Germline CDR1 reads SGHKS; CDR2 reads YYEKEE (reference sequence). The CDR3 nucleotides read TGTGCCAGCAGCTTGGCTCCTTCGGGGGAAGCTTTCTTT. Its translation: CASSLAPSGEAFF.

This chain connects TRBV5-1 to TRBJ2-3, with unresolved D. The germline V and J ends were trimmed by 4 bases and 0 bases, with 24 bases remaining between them. The CDR3 totals 19 residues. CDR1 and CDR2 (germline): SGHRS, YFSETQ. CDR3 loop: CASSPGTLYSTTSTDTQYF. The CDR3 nucleotides read TGCGCCAGCAGCCCAGGCACTCTTTATTCTACAACTAGCACAGATACGCAGTATTTT.

This clone occurred a few times. Other nucleotide sequences from this sample produce the same CDR3. The J gene is TRBJ2-6, the V gene TRBV30, with D unclear. The CDR3 is made up of 13 amino acids. The V and J ends lost 4 bases and 1 base respectively, with 5 bases between them. Germline CDR1 GTSNPN, CDR2 SVGIG (reference sequence). The CDR3 loop reads CAWTVSGANVLTF. In DNA, the CDR3 is TGTGCCTGGACCGTTTCTGGGGCCAACGTCCTGACTTTC.

The V and J genes are TRBV11-2 and TRBJ1-1; maybe TRBD1 (5 bases). CDR3 size: 16 residues. Germline lookup yields CDR1 SGHAT and CDR2 FQNNGV. Trimming pared 0 bases from V and 3 bases from J, leaving 14 bases between. As DNA, the CDR3 is TGTGCCAGCAGCTTAGATCGGGGGGGTTTAGACACTGAAGCTTTCTTT. This sequence encodes CASSLDRGGLDTEAFF.

The chain uses TRBV28 and TRBJ2-5; TRBD2 matches at 12 bases. Per the germline V gene, CDR1 is MDHEN and CDR2 is SYDVKM. This CDR3 is 14 amino acids long. V lost 7 bases to trimming and J lost 3 bases; unmatched junction nucleotides: 3. The CDR3 coding sequence is TGTGCCAGCAACCGACTAGCGGGAGAAGAGACCCAGTACTTC. Its translation is CASNRLAGEETQYF.

The CDR3 nucleotides are TGTGCCAGCAGTGAGCCGGGACAGGGCCACGAGCAGTACTTC. It specifies CASSEPGQGHEQYF. This sequence joins TRBV25-1 and TRBJ2-7; 9 bases are shared with TRBD1. Germline lookup yields CDR1 MGHDK and CDR2 SYGVNS. This CDR3 comprises 14 residues. Trimming cost V 3 bases and J 5 bases; bases outside gene matches: 5.

This chain links TRBV2 with TRBJ2-2, with D tentatively TRBD1 or TRBD2 (5 bases each). CDR1 is SNHLY and CDR2 is FYNNEI in the germline V gene. V was pared by 8 bases and J by 3 bases, with 16 bases between. This CDR3 contains 15 residues. The CDR3 DNA is TGTGCCAGCGGGGCAACGGACTCCTACACCGGGGAGCTGTTTTTT. This translates into CASGATDSYTGELFF.

This chain joins TRBV6-5 and TRBJ1-5; D is undetermined. V lost 2 bases and J lost 4, with 6 bases in between. This CDR3 has 13 amino acids. Germline CDR1 reads MNHEY; CDR2 reads SVGAGI. The CDR3 nucleotides are TGTGCCAGCAGTTACAGGGTTAATCAGCCCCAGCATTTT. This translates into CASSYRVNQPQHF.

The J gene is TRBJ1-3, the V gene TRBV7-3, with 9 bases aligning to TRBD1. The CDR3 covers 15 residues. Germline-derived CDR1 and CDR2 are SGHTA and FQGTGA. V dropped 4 bases and J dropped 4; count of bases not matched to a gene: 5. CDR3 DNA sequence: TGTGCCAGCAGCTATACAGGGGGCCCAGGAAACACCATATATTTT. It specifies CASSYTGGPGNTIYF.

This clone was recorded only once. V is TRBV5-1 and J is TRBJ2-2; D is unclear. This CDR3 comprises 11 residues. Per germline, CDR1 SGHRS and CDR2 YFSETQ. V gave up 0 bases and J gave up 10 bases, with 4 bases separating them. The CDR3 loop is CASSLEQELFF. CDR3 DNA sequence: TGCGCCAGCAGCTTGGAACAGGAGCTGTTTTTT.

The chain is built from TRBV5-1 and TRBJ2-7, with TRBD2 matching over 8 bases. The CDR3 is made up of 13 amino acids. Germline V lookup: CDR1 SGHRS, CDR2 YFSETQ. V shed 3 bases and J 5 bases; nucleotides not matched to a gene: 4. The CDR3 nucleotides read TGCGCCAGCAGCTCCTCGGGGGGGGACGAGCAGTACTTC. It specifies CASSSSGGDEQYF.